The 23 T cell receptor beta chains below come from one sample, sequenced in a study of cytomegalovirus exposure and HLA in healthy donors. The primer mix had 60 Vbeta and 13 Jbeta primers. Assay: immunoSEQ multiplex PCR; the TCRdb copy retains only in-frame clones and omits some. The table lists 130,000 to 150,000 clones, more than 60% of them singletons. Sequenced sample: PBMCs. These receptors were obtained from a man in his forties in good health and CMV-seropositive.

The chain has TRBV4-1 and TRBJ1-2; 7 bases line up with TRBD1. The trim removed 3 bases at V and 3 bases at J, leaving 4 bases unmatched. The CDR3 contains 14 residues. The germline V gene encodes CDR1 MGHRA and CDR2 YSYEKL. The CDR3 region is CASSQTDRDYGYTF. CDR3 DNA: TGCGCCAGCAGCCAGACCGACAGGGACTATGGCTACACCTTC.

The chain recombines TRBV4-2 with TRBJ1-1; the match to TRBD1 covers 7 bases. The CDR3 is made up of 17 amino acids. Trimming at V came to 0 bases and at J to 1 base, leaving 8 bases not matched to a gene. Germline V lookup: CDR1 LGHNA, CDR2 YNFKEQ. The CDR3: CASSQERTGVGNTEAFF. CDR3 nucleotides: TGTGCCAGCAGCCAAGAACGCACAGGGGTTGGGAACACTGAAGCTTTCTTT.

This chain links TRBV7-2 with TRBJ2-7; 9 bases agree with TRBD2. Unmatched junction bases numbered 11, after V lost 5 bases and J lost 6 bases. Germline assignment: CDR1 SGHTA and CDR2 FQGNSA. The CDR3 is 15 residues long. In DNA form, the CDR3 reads TGTGCCAGCAGCCCGGGAGTTAGCGGGAGTTTCGAGCAGTACTTC. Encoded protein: CASSPGVSGSFEQYF.

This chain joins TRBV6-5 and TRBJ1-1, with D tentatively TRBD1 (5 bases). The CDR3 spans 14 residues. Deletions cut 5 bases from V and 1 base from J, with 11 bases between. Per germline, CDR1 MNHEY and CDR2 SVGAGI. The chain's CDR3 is CASSPRQWNTEAFF. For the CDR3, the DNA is TGTGCCAGCAGTCCAAGACAGTGGAACACTGAAGCTTTCTTT.

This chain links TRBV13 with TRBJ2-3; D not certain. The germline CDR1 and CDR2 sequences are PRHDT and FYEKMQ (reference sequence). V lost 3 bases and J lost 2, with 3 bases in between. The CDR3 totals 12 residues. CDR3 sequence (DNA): TGTGCCAGCAGCTTTATCACAGATACGCAGTATTTT. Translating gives CASSFITDTQYF.

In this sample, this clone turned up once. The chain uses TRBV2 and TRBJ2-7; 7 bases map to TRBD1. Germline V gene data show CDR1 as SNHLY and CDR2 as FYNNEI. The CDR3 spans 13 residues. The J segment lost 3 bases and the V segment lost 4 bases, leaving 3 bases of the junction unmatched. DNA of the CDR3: TGTGCCAGCAGTGTGGGACAGCTCTACGAGCAGTACTTC. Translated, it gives CASSVGQLYEQYF.

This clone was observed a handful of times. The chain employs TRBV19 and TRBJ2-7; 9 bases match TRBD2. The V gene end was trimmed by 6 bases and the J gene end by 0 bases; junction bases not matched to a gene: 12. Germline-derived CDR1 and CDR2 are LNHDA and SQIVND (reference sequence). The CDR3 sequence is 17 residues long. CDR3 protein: CASSTWGLAETSYEQYF. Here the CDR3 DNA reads TGTGCCAGTAGCACCTGGGGACTAGCCGAAACCTCCTACGAGCAGTACTTC.

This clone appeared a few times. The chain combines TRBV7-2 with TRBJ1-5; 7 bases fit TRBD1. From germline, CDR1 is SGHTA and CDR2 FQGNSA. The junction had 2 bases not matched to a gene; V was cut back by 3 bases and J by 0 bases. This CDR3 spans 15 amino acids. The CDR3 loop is CASSFPGGSNQPQHF. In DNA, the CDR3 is TGTGCCAGCAGCTTTCCAGGGGGTAGCAATCAGCCCCAGCATTTT. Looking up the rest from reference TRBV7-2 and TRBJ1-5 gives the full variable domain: GAGVSQSPSNKVTEKGKDVELRCDPISGHTALYWYRQSLGQGLEFLIYFQGNSAPDKSGLPSDRFSAERTGGSVSTLTIQRTQQEDSAVYLCASSFPGGSNQPQHFGDGTRLSIL.

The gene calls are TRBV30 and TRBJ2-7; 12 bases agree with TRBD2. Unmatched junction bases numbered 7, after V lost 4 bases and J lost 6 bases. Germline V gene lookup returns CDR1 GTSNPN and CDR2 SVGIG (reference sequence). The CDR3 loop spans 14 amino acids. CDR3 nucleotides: TGTGCCTGGACCCGGAGACTAGCGGGAGCCGAGCAGTACTTC. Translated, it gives CAWTRRLAGAEQYF.

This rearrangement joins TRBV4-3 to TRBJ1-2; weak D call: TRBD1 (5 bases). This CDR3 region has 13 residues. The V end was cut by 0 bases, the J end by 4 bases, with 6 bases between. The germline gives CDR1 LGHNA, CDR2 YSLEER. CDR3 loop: CASSQDRAYGYTF. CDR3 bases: TGCGCCAGCAGCCAAGACAGGGCCTATGGCTACACCTTC.

The CDR3 bases are TGTGCCAGCAGCAAAGCTTGGCGGACAGGGAGGTGGACTGAAGCTTTCTTT. This translates into CASSKAWRTGRWTEAFF. The chain has TRBV21-1 and TRBJ1-1; the table's D call, TRBD1, has no DNA check behind it. TRBV21-1 is a recognized pseudogene. The length of the CDR3 is 17 residues.

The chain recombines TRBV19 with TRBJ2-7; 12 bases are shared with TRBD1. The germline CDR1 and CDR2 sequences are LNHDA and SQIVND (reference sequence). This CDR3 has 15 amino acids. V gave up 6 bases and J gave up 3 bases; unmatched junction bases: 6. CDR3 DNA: TGTGCCAGTAGCCTGGGACAGGGGGCGGTCTACGAGCAGTACTTC. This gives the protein CASSLGQGAVYEQYF.

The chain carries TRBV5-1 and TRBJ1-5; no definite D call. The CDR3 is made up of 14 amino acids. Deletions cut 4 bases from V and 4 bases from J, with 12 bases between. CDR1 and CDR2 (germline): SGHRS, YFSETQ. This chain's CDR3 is CASSPLGANQPQHF. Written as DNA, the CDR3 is TGCGCCAGCAGCCCCTTGGGCGCGAATCAGCCCCAGCATTTT.

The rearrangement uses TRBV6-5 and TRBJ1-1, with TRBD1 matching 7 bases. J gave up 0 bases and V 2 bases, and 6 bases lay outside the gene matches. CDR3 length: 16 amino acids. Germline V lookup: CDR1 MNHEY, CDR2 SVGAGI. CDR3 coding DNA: TGTGCCAGCAGTTACGCTCGACAGGGAATGAACACTGAAGCTTTCTTT. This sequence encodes CASSYARQGMNTEAFF.

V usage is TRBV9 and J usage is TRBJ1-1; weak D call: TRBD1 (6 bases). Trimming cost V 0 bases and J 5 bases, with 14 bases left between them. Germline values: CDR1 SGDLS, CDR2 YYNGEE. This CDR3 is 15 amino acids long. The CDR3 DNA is TGTGCCAGCAGCGTAGTCTTGGGGGCAGATACTGAAGCTTTCTTT. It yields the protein CASSVVLGADTEAFF.

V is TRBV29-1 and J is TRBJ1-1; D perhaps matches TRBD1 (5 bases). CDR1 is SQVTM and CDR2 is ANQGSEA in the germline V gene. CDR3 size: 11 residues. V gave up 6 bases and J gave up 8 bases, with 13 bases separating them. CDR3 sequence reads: CSVRRDVEAFF. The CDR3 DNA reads TGCAGCGTGAGGCGGGACGTAGAAGCTTTCTTT.

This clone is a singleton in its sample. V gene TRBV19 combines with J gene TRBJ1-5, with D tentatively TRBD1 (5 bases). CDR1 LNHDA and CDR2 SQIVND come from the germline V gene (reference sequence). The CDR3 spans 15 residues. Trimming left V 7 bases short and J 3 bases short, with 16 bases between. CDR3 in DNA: TGTGCCAGTACCCCCCTAGGGGCCTTCAATCAGCCCCAGCATTTT. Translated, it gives CASTPLGAFNQPQHF.

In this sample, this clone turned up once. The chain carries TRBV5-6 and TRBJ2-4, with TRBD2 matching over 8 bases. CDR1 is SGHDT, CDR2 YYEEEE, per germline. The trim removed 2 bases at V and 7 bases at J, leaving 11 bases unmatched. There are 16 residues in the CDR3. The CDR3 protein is CASSFPPSGRVNIQYF. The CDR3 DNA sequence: TGTGCCAGCAGCTTCCCTCCCAGCGGGAGAGTGAACATTCAGTACTTC.

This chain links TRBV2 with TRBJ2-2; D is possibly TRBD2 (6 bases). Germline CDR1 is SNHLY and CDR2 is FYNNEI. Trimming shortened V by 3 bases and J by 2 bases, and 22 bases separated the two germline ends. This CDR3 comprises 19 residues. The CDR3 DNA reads TGTGCCAGCAGTGAGTTTCGAACAGTGGGAGGCGGAAACACCGGGGAGCTGTTTTTT. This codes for CASSEFRTVGGGNTGELFF. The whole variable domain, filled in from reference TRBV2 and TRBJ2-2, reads EPEVTQTPSHQVTQMGQEVILRCVPISNHLYFYWYRQILGQKVEFLVSFYNNEISEKSEIFDDQFSVERPDGSNFTLKIRSTKLEDSAMYFCASSEFRTVGGGNTGELFFGEGSRLTVL.

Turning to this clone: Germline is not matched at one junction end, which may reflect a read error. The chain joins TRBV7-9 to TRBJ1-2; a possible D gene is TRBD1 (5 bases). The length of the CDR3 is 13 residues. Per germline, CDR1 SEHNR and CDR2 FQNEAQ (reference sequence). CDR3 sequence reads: CSSSSWGEDGYTF. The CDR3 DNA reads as TGTTCCAGCAGCTCCTGGGGGGAGGATGGCTACACCTTC.

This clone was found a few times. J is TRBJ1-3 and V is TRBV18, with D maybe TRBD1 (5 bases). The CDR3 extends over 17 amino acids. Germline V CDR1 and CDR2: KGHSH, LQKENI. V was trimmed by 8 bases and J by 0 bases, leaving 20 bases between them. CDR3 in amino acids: CASTRQNRVISGNTIYF. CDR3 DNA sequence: TGTGCCAGCACAAGACAGAATAGGGTAATCTCTGGAAACACCATATATTTT.

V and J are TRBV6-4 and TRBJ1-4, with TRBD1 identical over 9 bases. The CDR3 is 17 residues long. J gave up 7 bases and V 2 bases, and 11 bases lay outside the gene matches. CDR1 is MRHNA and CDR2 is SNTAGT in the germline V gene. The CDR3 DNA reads TGTGCCAGCAGTGACACAAAACCGGGACAGGGAGGTGAAAAACTGTTTTTT. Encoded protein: CASSDTKPGQGGEKLFF.

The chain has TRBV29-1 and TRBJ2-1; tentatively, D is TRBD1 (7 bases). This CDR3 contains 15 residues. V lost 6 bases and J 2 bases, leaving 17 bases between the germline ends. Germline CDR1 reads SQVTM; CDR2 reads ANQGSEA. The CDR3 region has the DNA TGCAGCGTGCGAAAAGGGGGCGGGACCTACAATGAGCAGTTCTTC. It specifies CSVRKGGGTYNEQFF.